One T cell receptor beta chain is described in this entry. Sequencing was performed with immunoSEQ multiplex PCR; in TCRdb, only in-frame clones are kept and a portion is missing. The sample has tens of thousands of clones, around 90% seen once; the top ten hold about 7%. The germline V gene encodes CDR1 SGHTA and CDR2 FQGTGA. The CDR3 is 13 amino acids. V lost 1 base to trimming and J lost 7 bases, with 8 bases between them. The data were obtained in a study of blood T cell repertoires in COVID-19. The TCR comes from an elderly woman with active COVID-19. Input material: peripheral blood. The rearrangement links TRBV7-3 to TRBJ2-1, with D hard to call. CDR3 residues: CASSLSGFNEQFF. In nucleotides, the CDR3 is TGTGCCAGCAGCTTAAGTGGCTTTAATGAGCAGTTCTTC. The full variable domain, its missing parts supplied by reference TRBV7-3 and TRBJ2-1, is GAGVSQTPSNKVTEKGKYVELRCDPISGHTALYWYRQSLGQGPEFLIYFQGTGAADDSGLPNDRFFAVRPEGSVSTLKIQRTERGDSAVYLCASSLSGFNEQFFGPGTRLTVL.